The clone carrying this T cell receptor beta chain was counted a few times. Uncontrolled infection, other autoimmune disease, pregnancy and lactation each barred patients from inclusion. The data stem from a study of T cells in Graves' hyperthyroidism and ophthalmopathy. The CDR3 length is 14 residues. Germline CDR1 is SNHLY and CDR2 is FYNNEI. V was shortened by 3 bases and J by 5 bases, with 13 bases between the two germline ends. TCR beta CDR3 regions were amplified from RNA. The HTBI primer set was used in a first-round RT-PCR of the TCR CDR3. MiXCR, run by TCRdb on the multiplex PCR reads, gives a single entry per CDR3 protein. In the table there are about 340,000 distinct CDR3 sequences, around 23% of which are singletons.

The chain carries TRBV2 and TRBJ2-5; D is ambiguous. The sequenced sample was blood. The receptor's source is a woman aged 50 to 60 with Graves' hyperthyroidism. CDR3 sequence (DNA): TGTGCCAGCAGTGATCCCCTTAGCTGGGAGACCCAGTACTTC. It translates to CASSDPLSWETQYF. The whole variable domain, remainder taken from reference TRBV2 and TRBJ2-5, is EPEVTQTPSHQVTQMGQEVILRCVPISNHLYFYWYRQILGQKVEFLVSFYNNEISEKSEIFDDQFSVERPDGSNFTLKIRSTKLEDSAMYFCASSDPLSWETQYFGPGTRLLVL.